The sequence of this T cell receptor (beta chain) was determined in a study of shared clonotypes between healthy human individuals. CDR1 and CDR2 (germline): SGHAT, FQNNGV. Unmatched junction bases numbered 10, after V lost 5 bases and J lost 5 bases. There are 15 residues in the CDR3. Concerning this clone: What it recognizes is unknown.

Study-wide results and caveats: Four donors had about 5% of their naive CD4 clonotypes in common.

Assay: immunoSEQ multiplex PCR; the TCRdb copy retains only in-frame clones and omits some. This sample has 2 million or so clones, with around 95% found just once. This receptor was taken from a man younger than 30 in good health. Sample: naive CD4+ T cells sorted from blood. Stated subset: CD45RA+ positively selected. V and J are TRBV11-2 and TRBJ2-5, with TRBD2 matching over 8 bases. CDR3 in amino acids: CASSPRGGNSETQYF. CDR3 DNA: TGTGCCAGCAGCCCCCGGGGGGGTAATTCGGAGACCCAGTACTTC.